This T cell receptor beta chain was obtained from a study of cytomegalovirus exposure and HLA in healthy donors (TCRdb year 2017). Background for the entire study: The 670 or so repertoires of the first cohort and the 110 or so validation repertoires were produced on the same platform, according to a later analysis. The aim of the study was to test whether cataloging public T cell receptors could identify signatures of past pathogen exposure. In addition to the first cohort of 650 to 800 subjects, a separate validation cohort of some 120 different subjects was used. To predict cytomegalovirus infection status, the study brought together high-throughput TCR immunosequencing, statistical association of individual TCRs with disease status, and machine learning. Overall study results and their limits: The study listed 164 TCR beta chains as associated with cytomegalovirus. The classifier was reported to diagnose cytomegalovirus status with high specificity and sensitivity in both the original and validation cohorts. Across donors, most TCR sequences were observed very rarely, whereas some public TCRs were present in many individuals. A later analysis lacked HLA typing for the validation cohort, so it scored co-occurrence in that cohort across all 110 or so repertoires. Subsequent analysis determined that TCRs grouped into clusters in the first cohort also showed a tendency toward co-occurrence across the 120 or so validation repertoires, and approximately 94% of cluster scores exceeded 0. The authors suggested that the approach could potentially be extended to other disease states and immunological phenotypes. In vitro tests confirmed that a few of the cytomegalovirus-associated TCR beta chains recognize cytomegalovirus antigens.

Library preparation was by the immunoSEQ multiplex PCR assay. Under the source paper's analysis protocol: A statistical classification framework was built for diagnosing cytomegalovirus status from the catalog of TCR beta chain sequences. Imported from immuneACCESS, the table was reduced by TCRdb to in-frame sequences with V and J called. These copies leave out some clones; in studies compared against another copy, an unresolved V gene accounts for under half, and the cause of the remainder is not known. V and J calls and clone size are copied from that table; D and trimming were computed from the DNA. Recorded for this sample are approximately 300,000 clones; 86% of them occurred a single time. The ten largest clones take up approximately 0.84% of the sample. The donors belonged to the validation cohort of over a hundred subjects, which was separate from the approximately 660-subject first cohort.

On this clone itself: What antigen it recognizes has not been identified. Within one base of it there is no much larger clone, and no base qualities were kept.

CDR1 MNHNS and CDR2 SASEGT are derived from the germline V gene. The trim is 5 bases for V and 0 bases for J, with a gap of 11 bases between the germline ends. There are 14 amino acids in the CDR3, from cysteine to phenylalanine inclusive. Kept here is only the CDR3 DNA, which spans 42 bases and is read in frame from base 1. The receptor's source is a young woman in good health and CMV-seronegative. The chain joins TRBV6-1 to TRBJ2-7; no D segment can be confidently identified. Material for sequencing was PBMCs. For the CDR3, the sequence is CASSLTLISYEQYF. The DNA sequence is TGTGCCAGCAGTCTGACACTTATCTCCTACGAGCAGTACTTC.